This TCR beta chain was sequenced for a study of OX40 agonist ivuxolimab in advanced cancers. Study-wide context: A partial response was reached by three patients: one with hepatocellular carcinoma and two with cutaneous melanoma.

This clone was seen a handful of times. Measured with immunoSEQ multiplex PCR; TCRdb has only the in-frame clones, and not every one. The sample holds approximately 70,000 clones, around 86% seen once. Germline V lookup: CDR1 KGHSH, CDR2 LQKENI. CDR3 size: 13 residues. V shed 2 bases and J shed 1 base, with 5 bases lying between them. This chain joins TRBV18 and TRBJ1-1, with unresolved D. This specimen was CD4+ or CD8+ T cells sorted from blood, taken in a trial of the OX40 agonist ivuxolimab. The TCR comes from an adult with an advanced solid tumor such as melanoma, head and neck, liver or kidney cancer. In DNA, the CDR3 is TGTGCCAGCTCACCAGAGGGGAACACTGAAGCTTTCTTT. Amino acids: CASSPEGNTEAFF.